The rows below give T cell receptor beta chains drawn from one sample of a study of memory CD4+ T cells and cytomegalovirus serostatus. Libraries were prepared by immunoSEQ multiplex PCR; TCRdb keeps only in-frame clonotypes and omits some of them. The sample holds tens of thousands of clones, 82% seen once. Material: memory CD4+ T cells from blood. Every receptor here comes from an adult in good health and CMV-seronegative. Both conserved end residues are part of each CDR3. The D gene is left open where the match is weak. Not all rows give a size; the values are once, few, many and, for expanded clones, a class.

cdr3_aa: CASSVDRHPNTEAFF; cdr3_nt: TGTGCCAGCAGTGTAGACCGCCATCCGAACACTGAAGCTTTCTTT; j_call: TRBJ1-1; cdr3_length: 15; clone_size: NA; d_call: NA; v_call: TRBV6-1
cdr3_aa: CASSPAVENQPQHF; cdr3_nt: TGTGCCAGCTCACCAGCTGTGGAGAATCAGCCCCAGCATTTT; j_call: TRBJ1-5; cdr3_length: 14; clone_size: NA; d_call: NA; v_call: TRBV18
cdr3_aa: CASSLAGQGPDSPLHF; cdr3_nt: TGTGCCAGCAGCTTGGCCGGGCAAGGCCCCGATTCACCCCTCCACTTT; j_call: TRBJ1-6; cdr3_length: 16; clone_size: NA; d_call: NA; v_call: TRBV5-4
cdr3_aa: CASSQEKGLYEKLFF; cdr3_nt: TGCGCCAGCAGCCAAGAAAAAGGGCTCTATGAAAAACTGTTTTTT; j_call: TRBJ1-4; cdr3_length: 15; clone_size: few; d_call: NA; v_call: TRBV4-1
cdr3_aa: CAWSVQGVSEQFF; cdr3_nt: TGTGCCTGGAGTGTACAGGGCGTGAGTGAGCAGTTCTTC; j_call: TRBJ2-1; cdr3_length: 13; clone_size: NA; d_call: NA; v_call: TRBV30
cdr3_aa: CASSLPDRGLGEQYF; cdr3_nt: TGTGCCAGCAGTTTACCGGACAGGGGGCTAGGGGAGCAGTACTTC; j_call: TRBJ2-7; cdr3_length: 15; clone_size: NA; d_call: TRBD1; v_call: TRBV27
cdr3_aa: CASSQGGGVPTDTQYF; cdr3_nt: TGTGCCAGCAGCCAAGGGGGGGGAGTCCCCACAGATACGCAGTATTTT; j_call: TRBJ2-3; cdr3_length: 16; clone_size: NA; d_call: TRBD2; v_call: TRBV4-2
cdr3_aa: CASSLLRGGVSEAFF; cdr3_nt: TGTGCCAGCAGCTTATTAAGAGGGGGCGTCTCTGAAGCTTTCTTT; j_call: TRBJ1-1; cdr3_length: 15; clone_size: NA; d_call: TRBD1; v_call: TRBV7-2
cdr3_aa: CASSGRQGWDTEAFF; cdr3_nt: TGTGCCAGCAGTGGCCGACAGGGATGGGACACTGAAGCTTTCTTT; j_call: TRBJ1-1; cdr3_length: 15; clone_size: once; d_call: TRBD1; v_call: TRBV6-6
cdr3_aa: CASRDRAQPFDEQFF; cdr3_nt: TGTGCCAGTAGAGACAGGGCCCAACCTTTCGATGAGCAGTTCTTC; j_call: TRBJ2-1; cdr3_length: 15; clone_size: NA; d_call: TRBD1; v_call: TRBV19
cdr3_aa: CASSLDSREQFF; cdr3_nt: TGTGCCAGCAGCTTAGACTCAAGGGAGCAGTTCTTC; j_call: TRBJ2-1; cdr3_length: 12; clone_size: few; d_call: NA; v_call: TRBV11-3
cdr3_aa: CAWMGQGQQPQHF; cdr3_nt: TGTGCCTGGATGGGACAGGGGCAGCAGCCCCAGCATTTT; j_call: TRBJ1-5; cdr3_length: 13; clone_size: NA; d_call: TRBD1; v_call: TRBV30
cdr3_aa: CASSPKGKGSGTLVGEQYF; cdr3_nt: TGTGCCAGCTCACCAAAAGGGAAGGGTAGCGGGACCCTCGTGGGCGAGCAGTACTTC; j_call: TRBJ2-7; cdr3_length: 19; clone_size: NA; d_call: TRBD2; v_call: TRBV18
cdr3_aa: CASNWGDSNQPQHF; cdr3_nt: TGTGCCAGCAACTGGGGGGATAGCAATCAGCCCCAGCATTTT; j_call: TRBJ1-5; cdr3_length: 14; clone_size: NA; d_call: NA; v_call: TRBV2
cdr3_aa: CASSRHHQGAEAFF; cdr3_nt: TGTGCCAGCAGCCGCCACCATCAGGGGGCTGAAGCTTTCTTT; j_call: TRBJ1-1; cdr3_length: 14; clone_size: NA; d_call: TRBD1; v_call: TRBV14
cdr3_aa: CASSSTRQGALVPGANVLTF; cdr3_nt: TGCGCCAGCAGCTCAACCCGACAGGGGGCGTTGGTTCCTGGGGCCAACGTCCTGACTTTC; j_call: TRBJ2-6; cdr3_length: 20; clone_size: few; d_call: TRBD1; v_call: TRBV5-1
cdr3_aa: CASSLALLSYEQYF; cdr3_nt: TGTGCCAGCAGCTTGGCCCTCCTATCCTACGAGCAGTACTTC; j_call: TRBJ2-7; cdr3_length: 14; clone_size: NA; d_call: NA; v_call: TRBV5-5
cdr3_aa: CASSFQVGQGRTYEQYF; cdr3_nt: TGTGCCAGCAGTTTCCAAGTCGGACAGGGGCGGACCTACGAGCAGTACTTC; j_call: TRBJ2-7; cdr3_length: 17; clone_size: NA; d_call: TRBD1; v_call: TRBV27
cdr3_aa: CASSLRALAGGPRPQFF; cdr3_nt: TGTGCCAGCAGTTTACGGGCGCTAGCGGGAGGCCCCAGACCTCAGTTCTTC; j_call: TRBJ2-1; cdr3_length: 17; clone_size: few; d_call: TRBD2; v_call: TRBV27
cdr3_aa: CASSIEEGAIGGYTF; cdr3_nt: TGTGCCAGTAGTATAGAGGAGGGGGCAATTGGTGGCTACACCTTC; j_call: TRBJ1-2; cdr3_length: 15; clone_size: NA; d_call: TRBD1; v_call: TRBV19
cdr3_aa: CASSPRQGGSQPQHF; cdr3_nt: TGTGCCAGCAGTCCCCGCCAGGGAGGGAGTCAGCCCCAGCATTTT; j_call: TRBJ1-5; cdr3_length: 15; clone_size: NA; d_call: NA; v_call: TRBV28
cdr3_aa: CASSSGQKEETQYF; cdr3_nt: TGTGCCAGCAGCTCGGGACAAAAAGAAGAGACCCAGTACTTC; j_call: TRBJ2-5; cdr3_length: 14; clone_size: NA; d_call: NA; v_call: TRBV11-1
cdr3_aa: CASSVRQGYNEQFF; cdr3_nt: TGTGCCAGTAGTGTCCGACAGGGCTACAATGAGCAGTTCTTC; j_call: TRBJ2-1; cdr3_length: 14; clone_size: NA; d_call: TRBD1; v_call: TRBV19
cdr3_aa: CASSYKAASNYGYTF; cdr3_nt: TGTGCCAGCAGTTACAAGGCAGCTTCTAACTATGGCTACACCTTC; j_call: TRBJ1-2; cdr3_length: 15; clone_size: NA; d_call: NA; v_call: TRBV6-5
cdr3_aa: CASSPPGGLALGEQYF; cdr3_nt: TGTGCCAGCAGCCCTCCCGGCGGGCTAGCGCTCGGCGAGCAGTACTTC; j_call: TRBJ2-7; cdr3_length: 16; clone_size: NA; d_call: NA; v_call: TRBV5-5
cdr3_aa: CASSLMSGAKNIQYF; cdr3_nt: TGTGCCAGCAGCTTGATGAGTGGCGCCAAAAACATTCAGTACTTC; j_call: TRBJ2-4; cdr3_length: 15; clone_size: NA; d_call: NA; v_call: TRBV5-8
cdr3_aa: CASSQVSGGGSYEQYF; cdr3_nt: TGCGCCAGCAGCCAAGTTAGCGGGGGTGGCTCCTACGAGCAGTACTTC; j_call: TRBJ2-7; cdr3_length: 16; clone_size: once; d_call: TRBD2; v_call: TRBV4-1
cdr3_aa: CASSMIQGRTNIQYF; cdr3_nt: TGTGCCAGTAGTATGATCCAGGGGAGGACGAACATTCAGTACTTC; j_call: TRBJ2-4; cdr3_length: 15; clone_size: NA; d_call: NA; v_call: TRBV19
cdr3_aa: CASSLYPGELFF; cdr3_nt: TGTGCCAGCTCACTATACCCCGGGGAGCTGTTTTTT; j_call: TRBJ2-2; cdr3_length: 12; clone_size: NA; d_call: NA; v_call: TRBV18
cdr3_aa: CASSWAGTGPNEQFF; cdr3_nt: TGTGCCAGCAGCTGGGCCGGGACAGGACCCAATGAGCAGTTCTTC; j_call: TRBJ2-1; cdr3_length: 15; clone_size: NA; d_call: TRBD1; v_call: TRBV7-2
cdr3_aa: CASSLSDGPQETQYF; cdr3_nt: TGTGCCAGCAGTTTATCTGATGGGCCCCAAGAGACCCAGTACTTC; j_call: TRBJ2-5; cdr3_length: 15; clone_size: NA; d_call: NA; v_call: TRBV27
cdr3_aa: CASSLSGTGSGNTIYF; cdr3_nt: TGTGCCAGCAGCTTATCCGGGACAGGCTCTGGAAACACCATATATTTT; j_call: TRBJ1-3; cdr3_length: 16; clone_size: NA; d_call: TRBD1; v_call: TRBV11-2
cdr3_aa: CASSLGDRTETQYF; cdr3_nt: TGTGCCAGCAGCTTGGGGGACAGGACTGAGACCCAGTACTTC; j_call: TRBJ2-5; cdr3_length: 14; clone_size: NA; d_call: TRBD1; v_call: TRBV5-4
cdr3_aa: CASSGPRTEGPEQYF; cdr3_nt: TGTGCCAGCAGCGGTCCGAGGACAGAGGGGCCCGAGCAGTACTTC; j_call: TRBJ2-7; cdr3_length: 15; clone_size: NA; d_call: NA; v_call: TRBV5-6
cdr3_aa: CASSATGLPNQPQHF; cdr3_nt: TGTGCCAGCTCAGCGACAGGTCTTCCTAATCAGCCCCAGCATTTT; j_call: TRBJ1-5; cdr3_length: 15; clone_size: NA; d_call: NA; v_call: TRBV18
cdr3_aa: CAWSVSSLWYEQYF; cdr3_nt: TGTGCCTGGAGTGTAAGTTCCCTTTGGTACGAGCAGTACTTC; j_call: TRBJ2-7; cdr3_length: 14; clone_size: NA; d_call: NA; v_call: TRBV30
cdr3_aa: CASRRRQGDTEAFF; cdr3_nt: TGCGCCAGCAGACGTAGACAGGGAGACACTGAAGCTTTCTTT; j_call: TRBJ1-1; cdr3_length: 14; clone_size: NA; d_call: TRBD1; v_call: TRBV10-2
cdr3_aa: CAISEVAGERSPLHF; cdr3_nt: TGTGCCATCAGTGAGGTGGCAGGGGAACGATCACCCCTCCACTTT; j_call: TRBJ1-6; cdr3_length: 15; clone_size: once; d_call: NA; v_call: TRBV10-3
cdr3_aa: CACDRGPNSNQPQHF; cdr3_nt: TGTGCCTGTGATAGGGGCCCCAATAGCAATCAGCCCCAGCATTTT; j_call: TRBJ1-5; cdr3_length: 15; clone_size: NA; d_call: NA; v_call: TRBV30
cdr3_aa: CAIKDRVGDEQFF; cdr3_nt: TGTGCCATCAAGGACAGGGTCGGGGATGAGCAGTTCTTC; j_call: TRBJ2-1; cdr3_length: 13; clone_size: few; d_call: TRBD1; v_call: TRBV10-3
cdr3_aa: CASFRNSNQPQHF; cdr3_nt: TGTGCCAGCTTTAGGAATAGCAATCAGCCCCAGCATTTT; j_call: TRBJ1-5; cdr3_length: 13; clone_size: NA; d_call: NA; v_call: TRBV28
cdr3_aa: CASRDDNEKLFF; cdr3_nt: TGTGCCAGCCGGGACGATAATGAAAAACTGTTTTTT; j_call: TRBJ1-4; cdr3_length: 12; clone_size: NA; d_call: NA; v_call: TRBV2
cdr3_aa: CASSRTGERQPQHF; cdr3_nt: TGTGCCAGCAGTCGGACAGGGGAGCGGCAGCCCCAGCATTTT; j_call: TRBJ1-5; cdr3_length: 14; clone_size: few; d_call: TRBD1; v_call: TRBV6-5
cdr3_aa: CASSLTYNYGYTF; cdr3_nt: TGTGCCAGCAGCCTGACGTATAACTATGGCTACACCTTC; j_call: TRBJ1-2; cdr3_length: 13; clone_size: NA; d_call: NA; v_call: TRBV5-5